This T cell receptor (beta chain) stems from a study of CD4+ T cells in melanoma. Regarding the study as a whole: Diverse differentiation states were reported for melanoma neoantigen-specific CD4+ T cells. CD8+ T cell, macrophage and B cell function reportedly correlated with neoantigen-specific CD4+ T cells.

A remark on this clone: Antigen specificity is unknown.

The data were produced by immunoSEQ multiplex PCR, yet TCRdb's version contains in-frame clones alone and is incomplete. The sample shows over 100,000 clones, 92% of them seen only once. CDR1 is SQVTM and CDR2 is ANQGSEA in the germline V gene. V was shortened by 2 bases and J by 3 bases, with 17 bases between the two germline ends. The CDR3 sequence is 16 residues long. The sample was peripheral blood. This chain connects TRBV29-1 to TRBJ2-1, with D perhaps TRBD2 (6 bases). The TCR comes from a human donor with melanoma. The CDR3 DNA reads as TGCAGCGTTGAATGGGACTCCGGACCGAACTACAATGAGCAGTTCTTC. As protein: CSVEWDSGPNYNEQFF.